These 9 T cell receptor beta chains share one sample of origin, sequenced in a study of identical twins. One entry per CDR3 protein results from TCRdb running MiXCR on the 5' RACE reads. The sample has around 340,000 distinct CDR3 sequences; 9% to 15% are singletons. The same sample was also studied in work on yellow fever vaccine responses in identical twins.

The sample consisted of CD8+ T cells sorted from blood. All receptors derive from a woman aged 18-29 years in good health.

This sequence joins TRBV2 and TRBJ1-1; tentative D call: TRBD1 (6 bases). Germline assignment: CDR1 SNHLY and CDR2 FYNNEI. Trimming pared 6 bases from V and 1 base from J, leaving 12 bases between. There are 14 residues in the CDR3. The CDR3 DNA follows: TGTGCCAGCAGCGTGGGACACTCGAACACTGAAGCTTTCTTT. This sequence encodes CASSVGHSNTEAFF.

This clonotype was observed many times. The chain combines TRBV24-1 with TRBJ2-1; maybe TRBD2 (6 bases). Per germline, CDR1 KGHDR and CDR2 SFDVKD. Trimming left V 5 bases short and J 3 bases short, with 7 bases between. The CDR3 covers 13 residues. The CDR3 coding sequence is TGTGCCACCAGTGCGGGGGTCTACAATGAGCAGTTCTTC. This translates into CATSAGVYNEQFF.

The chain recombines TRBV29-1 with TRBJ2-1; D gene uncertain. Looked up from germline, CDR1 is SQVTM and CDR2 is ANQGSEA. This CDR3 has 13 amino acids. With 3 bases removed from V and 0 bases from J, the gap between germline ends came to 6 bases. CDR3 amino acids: CSVDESSYNEQFF. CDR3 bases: TGCAGCGTTGATGAGAGCTCCTACAATGAGCAGTTCTTC.

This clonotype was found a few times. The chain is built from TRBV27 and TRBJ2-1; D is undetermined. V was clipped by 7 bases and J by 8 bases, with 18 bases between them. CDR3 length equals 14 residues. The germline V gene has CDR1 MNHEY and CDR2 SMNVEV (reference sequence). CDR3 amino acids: CASTLSSSSHEQFF. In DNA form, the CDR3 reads TGTGCCAGCACCCTGAGCTCTAGTTCCCATGAGCAGTTCTTC.

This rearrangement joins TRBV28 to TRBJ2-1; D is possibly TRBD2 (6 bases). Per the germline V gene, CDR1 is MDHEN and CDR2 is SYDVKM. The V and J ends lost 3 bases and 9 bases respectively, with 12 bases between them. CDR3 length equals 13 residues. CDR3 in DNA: TGTGCCAGCAGTTTTGCGGGATCTATTGAGCAGTTCTTC. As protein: CASSFAGSIEQFF.

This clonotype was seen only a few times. The CDR3 region is CASSERDPWYEQYF. Written as DNA, the CDR3 is TGTGCCAGCAGTGAGAGGGACCCGTGGTACGAGCAGTACTTC. V usage is TRBV6-1 and J usage is TRBJ2-7; D could derive from TRBD1 or TRBD2 (5 bases each). This CDR3 spans 14 amino acids. The germline gives CDR1 MNHNS, CDR2 SASEGT. Trimming removed 3 bases at V and 4 bases at J, with 13 bases between.

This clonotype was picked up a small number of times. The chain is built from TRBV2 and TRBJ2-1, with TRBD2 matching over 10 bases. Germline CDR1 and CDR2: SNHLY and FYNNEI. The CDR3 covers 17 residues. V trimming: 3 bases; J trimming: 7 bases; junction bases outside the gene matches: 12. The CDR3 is CASSDPSSGGNFNEQFF. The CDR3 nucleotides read TGTGCCAGCAGTGACCCGAGTAGCGGGGGGAATTTTAATGAGCAGTTCTTC.

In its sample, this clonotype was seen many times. The CDR3: CASSQVVLELPNEQFF. CDR3 sequence (DNA): TGCGCCAGCAGCCAAGTCGTATTAGAACTTCCTAATGAGCAGTTCTTC. J is TRBJ2-1 and V is TRBV4-1; D not certain. The germline V gene encodes CDR1 MGHRA and CDR2 YSYEKL. Trimming removed 1 base from V and 7 bases from J, with 17 bases in between. The CDR3 runs to 16 residues.

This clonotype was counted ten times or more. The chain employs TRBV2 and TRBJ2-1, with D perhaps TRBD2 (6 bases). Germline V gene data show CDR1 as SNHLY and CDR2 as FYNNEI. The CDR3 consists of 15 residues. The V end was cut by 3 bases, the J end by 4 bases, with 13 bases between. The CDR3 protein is CASSDLEGRYNEQFF. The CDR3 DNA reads TGTGCCAGCAGTGATTTGGAGGGTAGATACAATGAGCAGTTCTTC.